This TCR beta chain was recorded in a study of blood T cell repertoires in COVID-19. On the study more broadly: Acute-phase and convalescent COVID-19 samples originated in the United States, Italy and Spain. Nucleic acid was either cDNA or gDNA, and it came from T cells, B-cell-depleted T cells, or PBMCs.

One Seattle source followed patients from active infection through their disease course. As processed by the authors: Estimated nucleated cell counts came from reference gene primer amplification. Profiling relied on immunoSEQ multiplex PCR, and the TCRdb table lists in-frame clones only, not all of them. The V and J calls and clone size come from that table; D and trimming were worked out from the DNA. The sample lists approximately 36,000 clones; roughly 80% were seen once. This sequence was found in a man between 60 and 70 years old with COVID-19, enrolled during active disease. What was sequenced was peripheral blood.

The CDR3 reads CAWGRGEETQYF. The CDR3 DNA follows: TGTGCCTGGGGACGGGGGGAAGAGACCCAGTACTTC. V gene TRBV30 combines with J gene TRBJ2-5; 7 positions match TRBD2. This CDR3 is built from 12 residues. CDR1 and CDR2 from the germline V gene are GTSNPN and SVGIG (reference sequence). V trimming: 5 bases; J trimming: 3 bases; junction bases outside the gene matches: 3.